This T cell receptor (beta chain) was observed in a study of cytomegalovirus exposure and HLA in healthy donors (dated by TCRdb to 2017 to 2019). About the full investigation: An earlier analysis of more than 550 of the donors reported 276 Gb of sequence data and 100 million to 120 million unique TCR beta sequences obtained from approximately 180 million T cells. Approximately 300 gigabases of sequencing data and about 92 million unique TCR sequences made up an early release that covered under 750 HLA-typed donors. Among the approximately 400 genotyped donors, around 81% belonged to the genetic ancestry cluster associated with self-reported Caucasian donors. The aim of the study was to test whether cataloging public T cell receptors could identify signatures of past pathogen exposure. Using immunosequencing, the study profiled T cell repertoires from about 620 subjects and related those repertoires to cytomegalovirus serostatus. In addition to the first cohort of roughly 670 subjects, a separate validation cohort of 120 different subjects was used. The study combined high-throughput TCR immunosequencing, statistical association of individual TCRs with disease status, and machine learning to predict cytomegalovirus infection status. A later analysis re-examined previously published TCR beta repertoires from roughly 720 donors and added high-resolution HLA genotyping to investigate patterns of TCR occurrence. Rather than using new phenotypic data, the later analysis identified candidate immune exposures from TCR beta sequences and from how often those sequences occurred across donors. An earlier analysis of fewer than 750 of the donors used high-throughput TCR beta sequencing to judge whether each TCR beta V gene segment behaved as functional or pseudogenic. Donor age, sex, ethnicity and CMV serostatus were compiled together with the repertoire data. In a later genetic analysis, genome-wide SNP genotypes for about 55% of the roughly 670 donors were used, and that subset was treated as a discovery cohort. All discovery cohort repertoires had been generated using a single sequencing platform. Both class I and class II loci were covered by HLA typing, at four-digit resolution. Typing coverage varied by locus: roughly 620-640 donors for A, B, C, DRB1 and DQB1; approximately 520 for DQA1; 606 for DPA1; around 490 for DPB1. Roughly five DR-DQ haplotypes were treated as single units for association and clustering because of strong linkage in the cohort. On average, around 200,000 unique TCR beta nucleotide sequences were sequenced per donor among a few hundred genotyped donors of the cohort, with roughly 18% of those sequences being non-productive. Here is what the overall study found, with its caveats: The study listed 164 TCR beta chains as associated with cytomegalovirus. A few of the identified cytomegalovirus-associated TCR beta chains were confirmed in vitro to be specific for cytomegalovirus antigens. This cohort had only TCR beta chains sequenced, and the lack of alpha or paired-chain data limited which features could be detected. It was suggested by the authors that the approach could potentially be generalized to other disease states and immunological phenotypes. Correlated functional status among segregating V segments might be attributable to linkage disequilibrium, but an unknown experimental factor could not be ruled out. In an earlier analysis of more than 500 of the donors, most TCR beta V segments appeared in productive rearrangements about 87% or about 30% of the time, broadly matching IMGT annotations. A later genetic analysis associated a missense DCLRE1C variant with V-gene and J-gene trimming of TCR beta chains, and an independent cohort replicated the association. The classifier was reported to diagnose cytomegalovirus status with high specificity and sensitivity in both the original and validation cohorts. A cluster of highly shared sequence variants was judged likely to represent a technical artifact of the sequencing pipeline. For the cohort, immune exposure information was limited to CMV serostatus. At a false discovery rate of 0.05, a later analysis linked around 17,000 TCR beta sequences to specific HLA alleles. Strong co-occurrence of HLA alleles, especially DR and DQ, made assigning TCR associations to individual alleles difficult. Presence/absence analyses assumed roughly uniform sequencing depth across donors, an assumption that may not hold. Because the 87-base-pair reads could not distinguish some IMGT-functional V segments, including TRBV6-2 and TRBV6-3, those segments were excluded. In a later analysis, HLA-associated TCR beta chains were found to be more clonally expanded and to have lower generation probabilities than equally common non-associated chains. While some public TCRs were present in many individuals, most TCR sequences turned up only very rarely across donors. According to a later genetic analysis, donors in an Asian-associated ancestry cluster had fewer N-insertions in productive TCRs than the approximately 630-donor mean. Because counts were too low, fewer than 20 rarely observed V segments, including chromosome 9 orphons, were excluded from the earlier analysis of 587 of the donors. A further reported finding was that TCR beta sequences accurately predicted the HLA-A and HLA-B alleles for most subjects in the first cohort. In a later analysis, most CMV-associated TCR beta chains were found to appear HLA-restricted, with HLA associations seemingly driven largely by CMV exposure. Because HLA typing was missing for some donors at each locus, association tests included only the typed subset. A later analysis reported that several top co-occurrence clusters appeared linked to parvovirus B19, influenza, CMV and Epstein-Barr virus. A later analysis found that TCR association rates varied across HLA loci, with DRB1 alleles showing the most associated TCRs and HLA-C alleles the fewest.

Library preparation employed the immunoSEQ multiplex PCR assay. For the multiplex PCR, a mixture combining 60 forward primers for TCR Vbeta segments and 13 reverse primers for TCR Jbeta segments was used. Amplification of the CDR3 region of rearranged TCR beta genes was performed with a multiplex PCR assay on genomic DNA. On the Illumina HiSeq System, the amplified TCR beta libraries were sequenced as 87-base-pair reads. Processing in the source paper ran as follows. In a later analysis, approximately 74 million unique TCR beta chains were counted across the 650 to 750 repertoires, and approximately 9.9 million of these chains were shared by at least two donors. Raw reads were error-corrected and collapsed into unique sequences with a nearest-neighbor algorithm that merged closely related sequences to remove PCR and sequencing errors. CDR3 sequences were aligned to IMGT reference sequences to assign V, D and J gene segments. For a sequence to be retained, at least a six-nucleotide match to both a V gene segment and a J gene segment was required. Rearrangements were called productive when the CDR3 lacked stop codons and stayed in frame with V and J; all others were non-productive. CDR3 was defined according to IMGT convention as the region running from the second conserved V-encoded cysteine to the conserved J-encoded phenylalanine. Sequences without an unambiguous match to a single V gene segment were excluded from the earlier analysis of approximately 600 of the donors. An earlier analysis of a few hundred of the donors called V segments functional above 56.7% productive rearrangements and segregating when the between-donor standard deviation exceeded 5%. A statistical classification framework was built for diagnosing cytomegalovirus status from the catalog of TCR beta chain sequences. In a later analysis, TCR nucleotide sequences were compared against IMGT/GENE-DB human TR gene sequences so that V and J genes could be assigned. Using the TCRdist pipeline, a later analysis assigned CDR3 sequences along with most-parsimonious VDJ recombination scenarios. A later analysis defined each TCR beta chain by its CDR3 amino acid sequence plus V-gene family, and excluded reads lacking a unique V-gene family. As a way to deal with suspected cross-contamination and a sequencing artifact, a later analysis dropped hundreds of nucleotide sequences that were highly shared and had low generation probability. In a later analysis, a clonal expansion index for each public chain was calculated from normalized within-repertoire ranks of inferred template counts. Generation probabilities in a later analysis came from a VDJ recombination model fitted to out-of-frame rearrangements, and those results were checked against IGoR. A later analysis scored TCR-TCR, TCR-HLA and TCR-CMV co-occurrence with hypergeometric tests, applying a repertoire-size bias correction to TCR pairs. A later analysis estimated false discovery rates by permuting HLA or CMV assignments 20 times. In a later analysis, co-occurring TCRs were grouped using DBSCAN, and TCRdist sequence similarity was added for clustering within HLA-allele-positive subsets. For co-occurrence clustering, repertoires with fewer than 30,000 or more than 120,000 public chains were excluded, along with five repertoires with anomalous nucleotide sharing. What TCRdb holds here is the immuneACCESS table cut down to in-frame rearrangements. Part of the clones is not present; checked against another copy, under half of the missing clones reflect an unresolved V gene, and the others are unexplained. For V, J and clone size, that table is used; D and trimming come from the DNA. Here the sample has under 150,000 clones; about four fifths occur a single time. The ten biggest clones cover about 8.3% of the sample.

Notes on this clone: Its antigen is not yet known. No much larger clonotype is one base removed from it; base qualities were not supplied.

The CDR3 measures 13 amino acids from cysteine to phenylalanine. The kept DNA is CDR3 alone, 39 bases in frame from the first base. The cohort consisted of 670 or so healthy bone marrow donors. At the time of sampling, all cohort members were nominally healthy, though unrecorded immune exposures were likely present. The donor was CMV seropositive and was included in the group of around 300 seropositive cohort members. Each donor provided a peripheral blood sample, and peripheral blood mononuclear cells were used for TCR beta sequencing. Genomic DNA extraction from the blood cell samples was performed with the Qiagen DNeasy Blood Extraction Kit.

The sample taken for sequencing was PBMCs. The clonotype was recovered from a woman between 45 and 65 years old in good health and CMV-seropositive. Recombination linked TRBV12-2 to TRBJ1-1. TRBV12-2 is reported as a pseudogene. This receptor has the CDR3 CASRLARNTEAFF. The nucleotide sequence reads as follows: TGTGCAAGTCGCTTAGCTAGGAACACTGAAGCTTTCTTT.